Described below is a single T cell receptor (beta chain) sequence and its context. In this sample, this clonotype turned up many times. There is no known antigen for this receptor. No much larger clone exists at a distance of one base, and base qualities are not known. The CDR3 contains 17 residues, cysteine and phenylalanine counted. The kept DNA is CDR3 alone, 51 bases in frame from the first base. CDR1 MNHEY and CDR2 SVGAGI are derived from the germline V gene. At the junction V is shortened by 5 bases and J by 5 bases; bases outside the gene matches: 11. The data stem from a study of T-cell reconstitution after alpha-beta-depleted transplantation in children (dated by TCRdb to between 2015 and 2016). Context from the whole study: T-cell immune reconstitution after TCRalphabeta/CD19-depleted allogeneic hematopoietic cell transplantation in children was quantitatively tracked in the study by means of TCR repertoire profiling.

The protocol used for the library was PCR. The sample was run on an Illumina HiSeq 2500. Molecular barcoding was employed in the preparation of TCR libraries, with unique molecular identifiers being used to normalize TCRbeta repertoire quantification. The raw public data were reprocessed by TCRdb itself: fastp quality trimming at Q25, MiXCR clonotype calling, in-frame beta chains only. Records with the same CDR3 protein are collapsed into one entry carrying the most frequent genes and DNA. This sample lists hundreds of thousands of distinct CDR3 sequences; under 25% were detected once. Clones ranked in the top ten supply 13% to 15% of the sample. The sample's treatment or condition, from its label and the paper: allogeneic hematopoietic cell transplantation with graft depleted of TCRalphabeta T cells and CD19 B cells. Transplant recipients were children who received TCRalphabeta/CD19-depleted allogeneic hematopoietic cell grafts.

Results and caveats for the whole study, not just this receptor: About two months after transplant, the apparently early recovery of alphabetaT-cell counts reportedly depended on just several hundred clones that had expanded rapidly and came from non-depleted graft cells. Hyperexpanded clone frequencies declined over subsequent months; after one year, T-cell counts and TCRbeta diversity were mostly attributed to newly produced T cells. In some patients, the high TCRbeta diversity seen at day 60 was put down to recipient T cells and intrathymic progenitors that had survived conditioning.

The receptor's source is a boy under two years old who had a stem cell transplant for acute myeloid leukemia, so the T cells may come from the graft donor. Rearrangement joined TRBV6-5 to TRBJ2-1, and TRBD2 aligns with 11 junction nucleotides. The sequencing used PBMCs, mostly from graft donor cells, collected 360 days after TCRalphabeta/CD19-depleted stem cell transplant. The bases read TGTGCCAGCAGTCTCCTCATAGCGGGGGGGCCTAACAATGAGCAGTTCTTC. Its protein reads: CASSLLIAGGPNNEQFF.